This entry lists 22 T cell receptor beta chains sequenced from one sample in a study of cytomegalovirus exposure and HLA in healthy donors. In the PCR, 60 Vbeta and 13 Jbeta primers were used. The assay was immunoSEQ multiplex PCR, and TCRdb's table has in-frame clones only and misses some. The sample lists approximately 120,000 clones, around 73% occurring once. Input material: PBMCs. These receptors were obtained from a young man in good health and CMV-seropositive.

The chain carries TRBV7-9 and TRBJ2-5; D remains ambiguous. CDR3 length equals 15 residues. V was shortened by 2 bases and J by 1 base, with 11 bases between the two germline ends. Germline V CDR1 and CDR2: SEHNR, FQNEAQ (reference sequence). The CDR3 DNA reads TGTGCCAGCAGCTTATCTGGAGAACTCCAAGAGACCCAGTACTTC. Translation: CASSLSGELQETQYF.

The CDR3 region is CASSPFNGGVDTEAFF. CDR3 nucleotide sequence: TGCGCCAGCAGCCCCTTTAATGGGGGGGTGGACACTGAAGCTTTCTTT. The V call is TRBV5-1, the J call TRBJ1-1, with a tentative D call TRBD1 (5 bases). Per the germline V gene, CDR1 is SGHRS and CDR2 is YFSETQ. The CDR3 extends over 16 amino acids. V was cut by 4 bases and J by 3 bases, with 19 bases left in between.

The chain carries TRBV6-6 and TRBJ2-2; the match to TRBD1 covers 8 bases. Germline trimming cut 8 bases from V and 2 bases from J; bases unmatched to any gene: 7. This CDR3 region has 15 residues. CDR1 and CDR2 (germline): MNHNY, SVGAGI (reference sequence). CDR3 amino acids: CASAPGQENTGELFF. The CDR3 DNA reads as TGTGCCAGCGCTCCGGGACAGGAAAACACCGGGGAGCTGTTTTTT.

The chain has TRBV7-2 and TRBJ2-7; 11 bases are a match to TRBD1. The germline V gene has CDR1 SGHTA and CDR2 FQGNSA. V was pared by 1 base and J by 2 bases, with 1 base of the junction left unmatched. The CDR3 covers 15 residues. In DNA, the CDR3 is TGTGCCAGCAGCTTAGGGGACAGGGGGACCTACGAGCAGTACTTC. Translation: CASSLGDRGTYEQYF.

The chain links TRBV29-1 to TRBJ1-2; D is possibly TRBD1 (5 bases). There are 14 residues in the CDR3. Germline lookup yields CDR1 SQVTM and CDR2 ANQGSEA. Trimming cost V 4 bases and J 6 bases, with 18 bases left between them. CDR3: CSVVTAPHQDGYTF. CDR3 DNA sequence: TGCAGCGTTGTGACAGCCCCCCACCAGGATGGCTACACCTTC.

V is TRBV28 and J is TRBJ2-3; 8 bases are a match to TRBD2. This CDR3 has 16 residues. Trimming took 6 bases from V and 3 from J; bases not matched to a gene: 11. Germline CDR1 reads MDHEN; CDR2 reads SYDVKM. The CDR3 loop reads CASSLSGLAGTDTQYF. The CDR3 DNA reads as TGTGCCAGCAGCCTAAGCGGACTAGCAGGGACAGATACGCAGTATTTT.

This rearrangement joins TRBV15 to TRBJ2-7, with D possibly being TRBD2 (6 bases). The CDR3 loop spans 13 amino acids. Germline values: CDR1 LNHNV, CDR2 YYDKDF (reference sequence). V was clipped by 3 bases and J by 6 bases, with 12 bases between them. The CDR3 DNA is TGTGCCACCAGCAGGATCAGGGAGGCCGAGCAGTACTTC. Amino acid sequence: CATSRIREAEQYF.

The rearrangement joins TRBV9 to TRBJ2-1, with TRBD2 identical over 10 bases. Germline trimming cut 0 bases from V and 4 bases from J; bases unmatched to any gene: 7. CDR1 and CDR2 from the germline V gene are SGDLS and YYNGEE. This CDR3 spans 17 amino acids. In DNA, the CDR3 is TGTGCCAGCAGCGTAGAACTAGCGGGACCCTTATACAATGAGCAGTTCTTC. Translated: CASSVELAGPLYNEQFF.

This clone was seen once. V is TRBV6-5 and J is TRBJ2-7; D possibly corresponds to TRBD1 (6 bases). The CDR3 length is 12 residues. The germline V gene has CDR1 MNHEY and CDR2 SVGAGI. With 8 bases removed from V and 6 bases from J, the gap between germline ends came to 14 bases. CDR3 sequence reads: CASSKGVGEQYF. CDR3 DNA: TGTGCCAGCTCGAAGGGGGTGGGCGAGCAGTACTTC.

The rearrangement links TRBV5-1 to TRBJ2-7, with D tentatively TRBD2 (6 bases). The CDR3 loop spans 15 amino acids. The V and J ends lost 6 bases and 0 bases respectively, with 16 bases between them. From germline, CDR1 is SGHRS and CDR2 YFSETQ. As DNA, the CDR3 is TGCGCCAGCAACAGTCCCGGGACTCACTCCTACGAGCAGTACTTC. This translates into CASNSPGTHSYEQYF.

The rearrangement uses TRBV19 and TRBJ2-4; 8 bases are shared with TRBD1. Germline V lookup: CDR1 LNHDA, CDR2 SQIVND (reference sequence). This CDR3 is 14 amino acids long. After removal of 4 bases from V and 8 bases from J, the junction contained 7 bases not matched to a gene. CDR3 protein: CASSSVDRGYIQYF. As DNA, the CDR3 is TGTGCCAGTAGTAGCGTCGACAGGGGATACATTCAGTACTTC.

The chain combines TRBV6-5 with TRBJ2-6; perhaps TRBD1 as D (5 bases). The CDR3 covers 15 residues. CDR1 and CDR2 from the germline V gene are MNHEY and SVGAGI. V was clipped by 6 bases and J by 4 bases, with 13 bases between them. For the CDR3, the DNA is TGTGCCAGCAGGCCGACAGAGTCCGGGGCCAACGTCCTGACTTTC. Translating gives CASRPTESGANVLTF.

The J gene is TRBJ1-4, the V gene TRBV27, with TRBD1 identical over 12 bases. The J segment lost 2 bases and the V segment lost 2 bases, leaving 21 bases of the junction unmatched. The CDR3 totals 23 residues. The germline V gene has CDR1 MNHEY and CDR2 SMNVEV (reference sequence). The CDR3 coding sequence is TGTGCCAGCAGTTTAAAGATTGGGCCTACTGGGACAGGGGGCTTTGCGACTAATGAAAAACTGTTTTTT. It is translated as CASSLKIGPTGTGGFATNEKLFF.

The chain carries TRBV28 and TRBJ2-5; 11 positions match TRBD1. V trimming: 5 bases; J trimming: 7 bases; junction bases outside the gene matches: 9. The CDR3 consists of 15 residues. The germline CDR1 and CDR2 sequences are MDHEN and SYDVKM. CDR3 bases: TGTGCCAGCAGTGACGGACAGGGGGCGAAGCGGACCCAGTACTTC. This codes for CASSDGQGAKRTQYF.

The gene calls are TRBV7-2 and TRBJ2-2, with D tentatively TRBD1 (5 bases). This CDR3 is built from 14 residues. Germline V gene lookup returns CDR1 SGHTA and CDR2 FQGNSA. The V end was cut by 8 bases, the J end by 4 bases, with 14 bases between. CDR3 bases: TGTGCCAGCTCCAGGGTGGGGTCCACCGGGGAGCTGTTTTTT. It specifies CASSRVGSTGELFF. Combining the CDR3 with reference TRBV7-2 and TRBJ2-2 gives the whole variable domain GAGVSQSPSNKVTEKGKDVELRCDPISGHTALYWYRQSLGQGLEFLIYFQGNSAPDKSGLPSDRFSAERTGGSVSTLTIQRTQQEDSAVYLCASSRVGSTGELFFGEGSRLTVL.

This sequence joins TRBV9 and TRBJ2-1, with TRBD2 as a possible D gene (6 bases). There are 15 residues in the CDR3. Germline-derived CDR1 and CDR2 are SGDLS and YYNGEE. V shed 0 bases and J shed 5 bases, with 12 bases lying between them. CDR3 nucleotides: TGTGCCAGCAGCGTAGAGCCTAGCGCCCACAATGAGCAGTTCTTC. Translated: CASSVEPSAHNEQFF.

This sequence joins TRBV5-1 and TRBJ2-3, with TRBD2 as a possible D gene (5 bases). The germline CDR1 and CDR2 sequences are SGHRS and YFSETQ. V was pared by 1 base and J by 0 bases, with 6 bases between. The CDR3 runs to 14 residues. This chain's CDR3 is CASSLRTSTDTQYF. CDR3 bases: TGCGCCAGCAGCTTGCGGACTAGCACAGATACGCAGTATTTT.

The chain joins TRBV7-2 to TRBJ2-1, with 7 bases aligning to TRBD2. CDR1 and CDR2 from the germline V gene are SGHTA and FQGNSA. Trimming removed 1 base from V and 16 bases from J; junction bases left unmatched: 4. This CDR3 has 11 amino acids. CDR3 coding DNA: TGTGCCAGCAGCTTAGGCGGGAGTTATTTCTTC. As protein: CASSLGGSYFF.

This chain links TRBV28 with TRBJ2-7, with 7 bases aligning to TRBD2. The CDR3 loop spans 12 amino acids. Looked up from germline, CDR1 is MDHEN and CDR2 is SYDVKM. The V segment lost 6 bases and the J segment 6 bases; nucleotides outside the gene matches: 5. DNA of the CDR3: TGTGCCAGCAGCAACCCGGGAGGCGAGCAGTACTTC. Encoded protein: CASSNPGGEQYF.

This clone was detected only a few times. The genes are TRBV4-3 and TRBJ2-4; TRBD2 matches 15 bases. Germline CDR1 and CDR2: LGHNA and YSLEER. Trimming removed 4 bases from V and 6 bases from J; junction bases left unmatched: 10. This CDR3 contains 18 residues. Here the CDR3 reads CASSRGLAGGRGGNIQYF. The CDR3 DNA sequence: TGCGCCAGCAGCCGGGGACTAGCGGGGGGCAGGGGCGGAAACATTCAGTACTTC.

The chain carries TRBV5-1 and TRBJ2-5; 10 nucleotides align to TRBD1. Trimming took 4 bases from V and 3 from J; bases not matched to a gene: 3. CDR3 length: 14 residues. Germline V CDR1 and CDR2: SGHRS, YFSETQ. As DNA, the CDR3 is TGCGCCAGCAGCCCAGGGACAGGGGAAGAGACCCAGTACTTC. Residues: CASSPGTGEETQYF.

The chain links TRBV9 to TRBJ2-7; TRBD2 aligns across 11 bases. The junction had 3 bases not matched to a gene; V was cut back by 0 bases and J by 7 bases. This CDR3 has 14 amino acids. Per germline, CDR1 SGDLS and CDR2 YYNGEE. The CDR3 spells CASSVGTSGREQYF. For the CDR3, the DNA is TGTGCCAGCAGCGTAGGCACTAGCGGGAGAGAGCAGTACTTC.